This TCR beta chain was identified in a study of blood T cell repertoires in COVID-19. In the study overall: The United States, Italy and Spain were the sources of the acute and convalescent COVID-19 samples. In each case, the material was cDNA or gDNA derived from T cells, B-cell-depleted T cells, or PBMCs.

Per the authors' pipeline: The assay estimated nucleated cells by amplifying reference gene primers. Here immunoSEQ multiplex PCR was the method, and the copy in TCRdb shows in-frame clones only, minus some. V and J calls and clone size are given by that table; D and trimming were obtained from the DNA. The repertoire includes over 150,000 clones, around 82% of them detected once, and roughly 1.9% sits in the top ten. The receptor was derived from a woman of 80 years or more with acute or convalescent COVID-19. The sequencing input was peripheral blood.

CDR3 protein: CASRQGFGTEAFF. CDR3 DNA: TGCGCCAGCAGACAGGGTTTTGGGACTGAAGCTTTCTTT. The chain employs TRBV4-3 and TRBJ1-1; perhaps TRBD1 as D (6 bases). Trimming stripped 6 bases from V and 5 bases from J, with 13 bases between. The CDR3 is 13 amino acids. Germline values: CDR1 LGHNA, CDR2 YSLEER.